The rows below give T cell receptor beta chains drawn from one sample of a study of cytomegalovirus exposure and HLA in healthy donors. Some clones are missing from TCRdb's copy, which holds only in-frame ones; the method was immunoSEQ multiplex PCR. The table includes 70,000 or so clones, approximately 80% detected once. Sequences were obtained from PBMCs. These TCRs come from a man between 18 and 29 years old in good health and CMV-seropositive. Both conserved end residues are part of each CDR3. The order of the fields is CDR3 length, J gene, clone size, D gene, V gene, CDR3 protein, CDR3 DNA. The D gene is left open where the match is weak. The size entry is marked missing in some rows and otherwise reads once, few, many or a size class.

18	TRBJ2-4	once	TRBD2	TRBV4-1	CASSQVASGGEAKNIQYF	TGCGCCAGCAGCCAAGTTGCTAGCGGGGGGGAAGCCAAAAACATTCAGTACTTC
13	TRBJ2-5	few	NA	TRBV2	CASSIEREETQYF	TGTGCCAGCAGTATCGAGAGGGAAGAGACCCAGTACTTC
15	TRBJ2-1	NA	TRBD2	TRBV6-4	CASSPGTSGDNEQFF	TGTGCCAGCTCCCCCGGGACTAGCGGGGACAATGAGCAGTTCTTC
14	TRBJ2-3	NA	TRBD1	TRBV30	CAWSGTGSTDTQYF	TGTGCCTGGTCCGGGACAGGGAGCACAGATACGCAGTATTTT
14	TRBJ1-4	few	TRBD1	TRBV2	CASSQGTENEKLFF	TGTGCCAGCAGTCAGGGGACAGAGAATGAAAAACTGTTTTTT
16	TRBJ2-7	NA	NA	TRBV28	CASSFPDSTRTYEQYF	TGTGCCAGCAGTTTCCCAGACAGTACCCGGACCTACGAGCAGTACTTC
14	TRBJ1-2	NA	TRBD1	TRBV6-1	CASKDRGWIYGYTF	TGTGCCAGCAAGGACAGGGGATGGATCTATGGCTACACCTTC
14	TRBJ2-7	once	TRBD2	TRBV5-4	CASSSAGGSLEQYF	TGTGCCAGCAGCTCAGCGGGGGGTTCTCTGGAGCAGTACTTC
12	TRBJ2-5	NA	NA	TRBV30	CAWSAGGETQYF	TGTGCCTGGAGTGCGGGTGGGGAGACCCAGTACTTC
13	TRBJ1-1	many	NA	TRBV6-5	CASSYTENTEAFF	TGTGCCAGCAGTTACACAGAGAACACTGAAGCTTTCTTT
13	TRBJ2-3	NA	NA	TRBV7-8	CASSQEVVDTQYF	TGTGCCAGCAGCCAAGAGGTGGTAGATACGCAGTATTTT
16	TRBJ2-1	few	TRBD1	TRBV5-8	CASSRGARGPDNEQFF	TGTGCCAGCAGCCGAGGGGCCAGGGGGCCGGATAATGAGCAGTTCTTC
14	TRBJ1-2	NA	NA	TRBV30	CAWSVYSGPYGYTF	TGTGCCTGGAGTGTATATTCAGGCCCCTATGGCTACACCTTC
11	TRBJ1-2	few	TRBD1	TRBV29-1	CSASGGSGYTF	TGCAGCGCATCAGGGGGCTCTGGCTACACCTTC
15	TRBJ2-1	few	NA	TRBV5-4	CASSLETDYYNEQFF	TGTGCCAGCAGCTTGGAAACAGACTACTACAATGAGCAGTTCTTC
15	TRBJ1-1	NA	NA	TRBV6-5	CASSYTRVWDTEAFF	TGTGCCAGCAGTTACACGAGGGTTTGGGACACTGAAGCTTTCTTT
15	TRBJ2-1	NA	NA	TRBV4-1	CASSQDVVARNEQFF	TGCGCCAGCAGCCAAGACGTGGTAGCGAGGAATGAGCAGTTCTTC
14	TRBJ1-1	NA	NA	TRBV7-9	CASSQRAGYTEAFF	TGTGCCAGCAGCCAACGGGCGGGTTACACTGAAGCTTTCTTT
14	TRBJ2-7	NA	TRBD1	TRBV6-5	CASSLGGRGYEQYF	TGTGCCAGCAGTTTAGGGGGCAGGGGCTACGAGCAGTACTTC
15	TRBJ1-6	few	TRBD1	TRBV6-1	CASSPRPGGDSPLHF	TGTGCCAGCAGTCCCCGGCCAGGGGGTGACTCACCCCTCCACTTT
12	TRBJ2-7	NA	NA	TRBV7-6	CASSSFPGEQYF	TGTGCCAGCAGCTCCTTCCCCGGCGAGCAGTACTTC
14	TRBJ1-5	few	NA	TRBV6-5	CASSSRFGNQPQHF	TGTGCCAGCAGTTCCCGTTTTGGCAATCAGCCCCAGCATTTT
13	TRBJ1-1	once	TRBD1	TRBV30	CAGWTGVDTEAFF	TGTGCCGGCTGGACAGGGGTGGACACTGAAGCTTTCTTT
14	TRBJ2-5	NA	TRBD2	TRBV29-1	CSVESAGALETQYF	TGCAGCGTTGAGTCAGCGGGGGCCCTGGAGACCCAGTACTTC
13	TRBJ2-5	NA	NA	TRBV5-1	CASSPGEPETQYF	TGCGCCAGCAGCCCAGGGGAACCAGAGACCCAGTACTTC